The 3 T cell receptor beta chains below all came from one sample that was sequenced in a study of shared T cell receptors in the human thymus. TCRdb keeps only in-frame clones here, not all; method: immunoSEQ multiplex PCR. This table has more than 300,000 clones, approximately 95% appearing once. The sample taken for sequencing was thymocytes. These receptors all stem from a human donor.

The J gene is TRBJ1-2, the V gene TRBV10-3, with a possible D match to TRBD1 (6 bases). This CDR3 has 15 amino acids. Germline V gene lookup returns CDR1 ENHRY and CDR2 SYGVKD. Trimming removed 5 bases from V and 7 bases from J, with 20 bases in between. The CDR3 DNA reads TGTGCCATCAGTATGAGAACAGGGCCATCAACTGGCTACACCTTC. Translation: CAISMRTGPSTGYTF.

This sequence joins TRBV20-1 and TRBJ1-3; no clear D gene. The CDR3 has 11 residues. V was trimmed by 3 bases and J by 4 bases, leaving 4 bases between them. CDR1 DFQATT and CDR2 SNEGSKA come from the germline V gene (reference sequence). CDR3 nucleotide sequence: TGCAGTGCTAGTTGGGGAAACACCATATATTTT. Translating gives CSASWGNTIYF.

Comments on this clone: The same CDR3 is also encoded by other DNA sequences in this sample. The chain couples TRBV27 to TRBJ2-1; D gene unclear. There are 13 residues in the CDR3. Germline V gives CDR1 MNHEY, CDR2 SMNVEV (reference sequence). Between the trimmed V and J ends, which lost 3 bases and 4 bases, there was a span of 7 bases. Here the CDR3 DNA reads TGTGCCAGCAGTTTGAGTTCTTACAATGAGCAGTTCTTC. It yields the protein CASSLSSYNEQFF.